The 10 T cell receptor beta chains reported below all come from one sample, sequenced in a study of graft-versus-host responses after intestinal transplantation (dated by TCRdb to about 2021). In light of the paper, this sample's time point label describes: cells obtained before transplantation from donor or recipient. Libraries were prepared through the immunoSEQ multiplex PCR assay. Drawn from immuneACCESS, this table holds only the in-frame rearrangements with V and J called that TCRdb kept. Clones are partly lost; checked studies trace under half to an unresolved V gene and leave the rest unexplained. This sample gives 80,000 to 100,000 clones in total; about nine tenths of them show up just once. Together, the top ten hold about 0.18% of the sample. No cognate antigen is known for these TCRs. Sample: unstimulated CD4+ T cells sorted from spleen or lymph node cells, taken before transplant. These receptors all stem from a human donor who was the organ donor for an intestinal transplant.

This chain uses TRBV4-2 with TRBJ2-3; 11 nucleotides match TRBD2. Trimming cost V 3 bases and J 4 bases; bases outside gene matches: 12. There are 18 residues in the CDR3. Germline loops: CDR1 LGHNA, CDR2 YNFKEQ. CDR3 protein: CASSHDHRLAGGPDTQYF. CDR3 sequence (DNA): TGTGCCAGCAGCCACGACCACCGGCTAGCGGGGGGCCCAGATACGCAGTATTTT.

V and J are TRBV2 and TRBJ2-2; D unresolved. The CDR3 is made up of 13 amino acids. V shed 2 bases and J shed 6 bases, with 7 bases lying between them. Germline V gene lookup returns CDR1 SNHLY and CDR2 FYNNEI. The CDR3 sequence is CASSEKPPGELFF. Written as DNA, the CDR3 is TGTGCCAGCAGTGAAAAGCCCCCCGGGGAGCTGTTTTTT.

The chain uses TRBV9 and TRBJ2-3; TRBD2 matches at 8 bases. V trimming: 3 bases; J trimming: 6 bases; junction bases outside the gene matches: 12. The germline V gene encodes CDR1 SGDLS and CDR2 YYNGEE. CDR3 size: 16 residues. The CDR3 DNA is TGTGCCAGCAGCGCCTTCCCCGGGACTAGTACTGATACGCAGTATTTT. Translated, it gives CASSAFPGTSTDTQYF.

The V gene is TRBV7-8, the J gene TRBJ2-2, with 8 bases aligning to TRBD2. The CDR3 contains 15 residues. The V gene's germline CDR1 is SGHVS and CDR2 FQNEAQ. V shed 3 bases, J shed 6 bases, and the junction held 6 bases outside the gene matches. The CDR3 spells CASSFAGGAPGELFF. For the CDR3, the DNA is TGTGCCAGCAGCTTTGCCGGGGGGGCCCCCGGGGAGCTGTTTTTT.

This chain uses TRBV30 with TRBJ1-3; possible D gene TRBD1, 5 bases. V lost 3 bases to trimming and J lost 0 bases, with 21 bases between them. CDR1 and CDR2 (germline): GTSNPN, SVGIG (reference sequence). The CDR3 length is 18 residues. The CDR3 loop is CAWRAGGGRQISGNTIYF. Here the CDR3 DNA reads TGTGCCTGGAGAGCGGGGGGGGGTAGACAGATCTCTGGAAACACCATATATTTT.

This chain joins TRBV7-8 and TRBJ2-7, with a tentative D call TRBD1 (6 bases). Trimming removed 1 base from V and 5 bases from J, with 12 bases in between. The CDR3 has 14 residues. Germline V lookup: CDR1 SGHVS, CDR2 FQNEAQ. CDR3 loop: CASSLVRTANEQYF. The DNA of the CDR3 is TGTGCCAGCAGCTTAGTGAGGACAGCTAACGAGCAGTACTTC.

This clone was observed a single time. Written as DNA, the CDR3 is TGTGCCAGCAGCCAAGATATGAGCAACACCGGGGAGCTGTTTTTT. This encodes CASSQDMSNTGELFF. J is TRBJ2-2 and V is TRBV4-2; D gene uncertain. The V gene's germline CDR1 is LGHNA and CDR2 YNFKEQ. There are 15 residues in the CDR3. Trimming cost V 0 bases and J 2 bases, with 7 bases left between them.

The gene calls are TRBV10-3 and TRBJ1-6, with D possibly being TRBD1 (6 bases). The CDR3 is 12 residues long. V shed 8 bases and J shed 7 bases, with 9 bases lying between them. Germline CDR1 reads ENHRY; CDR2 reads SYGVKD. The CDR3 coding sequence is TGTGCCATCCGGACAGCCAATTCACCCCTCCACTTT. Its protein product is CAIRTANSPLHF.

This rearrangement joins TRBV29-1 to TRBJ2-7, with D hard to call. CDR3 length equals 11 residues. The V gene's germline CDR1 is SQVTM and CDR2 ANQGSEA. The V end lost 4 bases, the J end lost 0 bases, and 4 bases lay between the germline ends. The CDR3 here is CSVGSSYEQYF. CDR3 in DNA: TGCAGCGTTGGGAGCTCCTACGAGCAGTACTTC.

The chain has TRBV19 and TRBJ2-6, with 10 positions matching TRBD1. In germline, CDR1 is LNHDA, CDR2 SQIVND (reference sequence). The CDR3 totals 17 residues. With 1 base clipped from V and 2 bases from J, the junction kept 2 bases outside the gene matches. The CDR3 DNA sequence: TGTGCCAGTAGTATAGTGACAGGGGGCGCTGGGGCCAACGTCCTGACTTTC. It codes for CASSIVTGGAGANVLTF.